These 10 T cell receptor beta chains were sequenced from one sample in a study of cytomegalovirus exposure and HLA in healthy donors. Primers included in the PCR were 60 Vbeta and 13 Jbeta primers. Method: immunoSEQ multiplex PCR; TCRdb's copy keeps in-frame clones and lacks some. Here the sample spans about 100,000 clones, roughly 74% being singletons. The sample taken for sequencing was PBMCs. The receptors stem from a female donor in good health and CMV-seropositive.

As for this clone: Other nucleotide sequences in the sample specify the same CDR3. This sequence joins TRBV28 and TRBJ1-1, with 8 bases that match TRBD1. From germline, CDR1 is MDHEN and CDR2 SYDVKM. The V segment lost 8 bases and the J segment 1 base; nucleotides outside the gene matches: 3. CDR3 length: 13 residues. The CDR3 spells CASRGQGNTEAFF. For the CDR3, the DNA is TGTGCCAGCCGAGGACAGGGGAACACTGAAGCTTTCTTT.

As for this clone: Within the sample, other DNA sequences also encode this same CDR3. The chain carries TRBV19 and TRBJ1-1; no reliable D call. Per the germline V gene, CDR1 is LNHDA and CDR2 is SQIVND (reference sequence). Deletions cut 3 bases from V and 4 bases from J, with 9 bases between. This CDR3 comprises 13 residues. In DNA, the CDR3 is TGTGCCAGTAGTATCGGCGGTGGCACTGAAGCTTTCTTT. It specifies CASSIGGGTEAFF.

This chain uses TRBV4-1 with TRBJ2-7; 15 bases are shared with TRBD2. V gave up 6 bases and J gave up 2 bases; unmatched junction bases: 8. The germline CDR1 and CDR2 sequences are MGHRA and YSYEKL. This CDR3 comprises 17 residues. In DNA, the CDR3 is TGCGCCAGCAGTCTCGGACTAGCGGGAGGGATTACCTACGAGCAGTACTTC. This sequence encodes CASSLGLAGGITYEQYF.

V and J are TRBV28 and TRBJ2-4; D might be TRBD1 (6 bases). V lost 8 bases, J lost 2 bases, and 10 bases lay in between. Germline CDR1 reads MDHEN; CDR2 reads SYDVKM. The CDR3 covers 13 residues. The CDR3 DNA follows: TGTGCCAGCGTTCAGGGGACCAAAAACATTCAGTACTTC. Amino acid sequence: CASVQGTKNIQYF.

This clone was found a few times. The chain combines TRBV4-1 with TRBJ2-1; a possible D gene is TRBD2 (6 bases). Trimming cost V 0 bases and J 10 bases, with 10 bases left between them. Germline-derived CDR1 and CDR2 are MGHRA and YSYEKL. CDR3 length: 13 amino acids. CDR3 nucleotides: TGCGCCAGCAGCCAAGATCGGGGAGGCGAGCAGTTCTTC. It translates to CASSQDRGGEQFF.

In its sample, this clone was seen a few times. This sequence joins TRBV18 and TRBJ2-7; 10 nucleotides line up with TRBD1. Germline CDR1 reads KGHSH; CDR2 reads LQKENI. Trimming removed 3 bases from V and 6 bases from J; junction bases left unmatched: 14. This CDR3 comprises 17 residues. The CDR3 DNA follows: TGTGCCAGCTCACCCCAGTACGGAGGACAGGGGGTCCCCGAGCAGTACTTC. Translated: CASSPQYGGQGVPEQYF.

This chain joins TRBV5-1 and TRBJ2-7; 9 nucleotides line up with TRBD2. V was pared by 2 bases and J by 5 bases, with 5 bases of the junction left unmatched. The CDR3 has 14 residues. Germline CDR1 and CDR2: SGHRS and YFSETQ. The CDR3 loop reads CASSFEAGGNEQYF. The CDR3 nucleotides read TGCGCCAGCAGCTTCGAAGCGGGAGGTAACGAGCAGTACTTC.

The chain uses TRBV2 and TRBJ2-3; weak D call: TRBD2 (5 bases). The germline CDR1 and CDR2 sequences are SNHLY and FYNNEI. Between the trimmed V and J ends, which lost 4 bases and 3 bases, there was a span of 14 bases. This CDR3 region has 15 residues. The CDR3 coding sequence is TGTGCCAGCAGTGCTGAACGGGGAGCAACAGATACGCAGTATTTT. Amino acids: CASSAERGATDTQYF.

Only one count was recorded for this clone. The chain uses TRBV5-1 and TRBJ2-7, with 14 bases aligning to TRBD2. Germline CDR1 is SGHRS and CDR2 is YFSETQ. V shed 5 bases and J 2 bases; nucleotides not matched to a gene: 9. CDR3 length: 17 amino acids. CDR3: CASRGLAGEPFPYEQYF. CDR3 DNA: TGCGCCAGCAGGGGACTAGCGGGAGAGCCGTTCCCCTACGAGCAGTACTTC.

The chain has TRBV28 and TRBJ1-1; no definite D call. The germline V gene has CDR1 MDHEN and CDR2 SYDVKM. The CDR3 length is 12 residues. Trimming cost V 2 bases and J 5 bases, with 6 bases left between them. CDR3 residues: CASSLVRTEAFF. CDR3 coding DNA: TGTGCCAGCAGTTTAGTCAGGACTGAAGCTTTCTTT.